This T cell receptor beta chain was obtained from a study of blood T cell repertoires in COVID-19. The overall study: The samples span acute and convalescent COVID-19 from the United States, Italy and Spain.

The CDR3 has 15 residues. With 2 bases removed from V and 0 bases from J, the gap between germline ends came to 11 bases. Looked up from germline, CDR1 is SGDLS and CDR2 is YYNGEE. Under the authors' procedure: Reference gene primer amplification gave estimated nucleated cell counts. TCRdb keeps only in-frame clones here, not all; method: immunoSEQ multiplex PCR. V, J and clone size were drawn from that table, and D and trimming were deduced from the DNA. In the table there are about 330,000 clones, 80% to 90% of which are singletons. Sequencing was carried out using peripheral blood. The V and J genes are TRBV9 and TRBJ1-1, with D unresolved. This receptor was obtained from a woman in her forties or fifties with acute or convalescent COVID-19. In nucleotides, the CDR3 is TGTGCCAGCAGCGTTGGGCCAGCCATGAACACTGAAGCTTTCTTT. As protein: CASSVGPAMNTEAFF.